This T cell receptor (beta chain) was sequenced in a study of T cell responses to AZD1222 COVID-19 vaccine. Germline-derived CDR1 and CDR2 are LNHDA and SQIVND (reference sequence). J gave up 5 bases and V 8 bases, and 6 bases lay outside the gene matches. The length of the CDR3 is 13 residues. Profiling relied on immunoSEQ multiplex PCR, and the TCRdb table lists in-frame clones only, not all of them. The sample has approximately 150,000 clones, approximately 93% seen once. The sample consisted of peripheral blood, taken after recovery from COVID-19. This TCR was sampled from an adult who had recovered from COVID-19. The V and J genes are TRBV19 and TRBJ1-2; TRBD1 matches 9 bases. The CDR3 spells CASSHGTGYGYTF. The CDR3 DNA sequence: TGTGCCAGTTCCCACGGGACAGGGTATGGCTACACCTTC. The whole variable domain, filled in from reference TRBV19 and TRBJ1-2, reads DGGITQSPKYLFRKEGQNVTLSCEQNLNHDAMYWYRQDPGQGLRLIYYSQIVNDFQKGDIAEGYSVSREKKESFPLTVTSAQKNPTAFYLCASSHGTGYGYTFGSGTRLTVV.